This entry is about one T cell receptor beta chain. It lacks a known antigen. Base qualities are not provided; no much larger clone lies one nucleotide away. The data originate from a study of blood T cell repertoires in COVID-19 (dated by TCRdb to the early 2020s). For the study in its entirety: Collaborator samples came from the United States, Italy and Spain and covered acute and convalescent phases of COVID-19. The prospective study material was composed of cDNA or gDNA derived from T cells, B-cell-depleted T cells, or PBMCs. Deeply sampled blood TCRbeta repertoires from subjects exposed to, actively infected with, or recovered from COVID-19 were included in the dataset. The repertoires were made available in a free public database intended to serve as a resource for research on the immune response to SARS-CoV-2. The samples were drawn from the first 160 participants of the ongoing ImmuneRACE study and from over a thousand subjects provided by 6 global collaborators. A de-identified subject ID, COVID-19 status, age in years and sex were almost always included in the sample metadata. Where HLA class I and class II types were available, the types were taken from metadata supplied by the sample provider, not from assay-based typing.

TCRbeta CDR3 regions were amplified from genomic DNA using the immunoSEQ Assay, a bias-controlled multiplex PCR. The published analysis was carried out like this. Nucleated cell counts per sample were estimated from amplification of reference gene primers within the assay. To quantify the absolute abundance of each unique TCRbeta CDR3 rearrangement, sequence reads were collapsed and filtered. For each sample, productive Simpson clonality was calculated as the square root of Simpson's diversity index across productive rearrangements. As stored in TCRdb, this immuneACCESS dataset retains in-frame rearrangements with V and J assigned. A fraction of the clones does not appear; measured against another copy, unresolved V genes explain less than half of the discrepancy, and the remainder lacks a known reason. Clone size and V and J calls were adopted from that table, with D and trimming inferred from the DNA. This sample holds about 170,000 clones; roughly 84% were observed only once. The ten largest clones add up to approximately 14% of the sample.

General findings and caveats noted by the study authors: The quantity of clinical and demographic metadata differed by source and by participant and was supplied without curation.

Each collaborating institution followed its own protocols to collect whole blood in K2EDTA tubes. For TCRbeta analysis, collaborator samples were shipped as frozen whole blood, as isolated PBMCs, or as DNA extracted from either sample type. Sequencing input: peripheral blood. The clonotype was recovered from a man aged 18 to 30 with active or convalescent COVID-19.

CDR3 protein: CASSSTPGQGIDEQYF. The bases are TGCGCCAGCAGCTCGACTCCGGGACAGGGAATTGATGAGCAGTACTTC. The chain is made from TRBV5-1 and TRBJ2-7, and TRBD1 matches 9 of the central bases. From V the trimming removes 3 bases and from J it removes 7 bases, while the gene matches leave 14 bases of the junction unaccounted for. Including cysteine and phenylalanine, the CDR3 has 16 amino acids. Solely the CDR3 DNA is kept, with 48 bases framed from the first base. CDR1 and CDR2 (SGHRS, YFSETQ) derive from the germline V gene.